The 2 T cell receptor beta chains below come from one sample, sequenced in a study of shared clonotypes between healthy human individuals. This table comes from immunoSEQ multiplex PCR, and its TCRdb copy is limited to in-frame clones, with some not included. Of 1,500,000 or so clones listed, around 98.5% were seen once; the top ten hold approximately 0.4%. Source material: naive CD4+ T cells sorted from blood. Subset defined: CD45RA+ positively selected. The receptor set was obtained from a man younger than 40 in good health.

The rearrangement joins TRBV7-6 to TRBJ1-5; tentative D call: TRBD1 (5 bases). The germline gives CDR1 SGHVS, CDR2 FNYEAQ. With 1 base removed from V and 0 bases from J, the gap between germline ends came to 16 bases. The CDR3 spans 18 residues. Here the CDR3 reads CASSLGPAGHNSNQPQHF. DNA for the CDR3: TGTGCCAGCAGCTTAGGTCCGGCAGGACACAATAGCAATCAGCCCCAGCATTTT.

The chain links TRBV7-2 to TRBJ2-3, with 9 bases aligning to TRBD2. This CDR3 is built from 19 residues. Germline trimming cut 6 bases from V and 3 bases from J; bases unmatched to any gene: 19. Germline V gene sequence: CDR1 SGHTA, CDR2 FQGNSA. CDR3: CASSRWGSASGTWTDTQYF. The CDR3 DNA sequence: TGTGCCAGCAGTCGATGGGGATCGGCTAGCGGGACCTGGACAGATACGCAGTATTTT.